This T cell receptor (beta chain) was sequenced for a study of radiotherapy plus CTLA-4 blockade in lung cancer. At the level of the study: With 31% of patients having disease control, objective responses were seen in about 17%. Findings and caveats of the study: According to reports, early shifts in blood T cell clones, alongside interferon-beta, forecast response most accurately. TCR clones from tumors expanded in blood after radiotherapy plus ipilimumab.

A note on this clone: What it binds is unknown.

Clones were sequenced by immunoSEQ multiplex PCR, and TCRdb holds only the in-frame ones, with some missing. The table lists over 60,000 clones, around 86% of them singletons, with 40% to 45% in the top ten. Ipilimumab CTLA-4 blockade and focal radiation were given to patients with chemo-refractory metastatic non-small-cell lung cancer. V lost 0 bases, J lost 6 bases, and 2 bases stayed unmatched. The CDR3 is made up of 15 amino acids. The V gene's germline CDR1 is MNHNY and CDR2 SVGAGI (reference sequence). This sequence joins TRBV6-6 and TRBJ2-1; TRBD2 matches at 10 bases. Sequences were derived from peripheral blood, sampled from a patient treated with radiotherapy plus ipilimumab. This clonotype originated in a human donor with non-small cell lung cancer that progressed on radiotherapy plus ipilimumab. The CDR3 is CASSYSSSGSNEQFF. The CDR3 DNA sequence: TGTGCCAGCAGTTACTCCTCTAGCGGGAGCAATGAGCAGTTCTTC.